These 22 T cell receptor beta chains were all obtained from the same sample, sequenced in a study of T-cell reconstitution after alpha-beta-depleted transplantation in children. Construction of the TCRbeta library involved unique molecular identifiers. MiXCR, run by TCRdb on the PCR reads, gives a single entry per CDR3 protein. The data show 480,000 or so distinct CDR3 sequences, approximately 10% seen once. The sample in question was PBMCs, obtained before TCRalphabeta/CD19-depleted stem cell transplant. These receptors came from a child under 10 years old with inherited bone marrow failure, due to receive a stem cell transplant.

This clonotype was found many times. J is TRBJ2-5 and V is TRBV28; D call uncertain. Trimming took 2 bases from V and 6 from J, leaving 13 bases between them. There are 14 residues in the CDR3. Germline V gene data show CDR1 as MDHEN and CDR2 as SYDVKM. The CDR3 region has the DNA TGTGCCAGCAGTTTAGTAGGCAGCCTGAAGACCCAGTACTTC. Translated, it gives CASSLVGSLKTQYF.

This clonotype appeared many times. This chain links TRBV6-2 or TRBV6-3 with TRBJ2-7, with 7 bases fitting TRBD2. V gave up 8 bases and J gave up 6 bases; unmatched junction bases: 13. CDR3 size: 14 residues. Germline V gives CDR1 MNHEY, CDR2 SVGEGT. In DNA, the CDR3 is TGTGCCAGCTCGCGGGGGAGGTTCCAGAGCGAGCAGTACTTC. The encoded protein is CASSRGRFQSEQYF.

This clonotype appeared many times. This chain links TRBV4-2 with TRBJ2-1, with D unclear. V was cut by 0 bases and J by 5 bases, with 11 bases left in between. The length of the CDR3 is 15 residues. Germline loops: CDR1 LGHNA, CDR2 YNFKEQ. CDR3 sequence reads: CASSQEWKQNNEQFF. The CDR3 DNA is TGTGCCAGCAGCCAAGAATGGAAACAGAACAATGAGCAGTTCTTC.

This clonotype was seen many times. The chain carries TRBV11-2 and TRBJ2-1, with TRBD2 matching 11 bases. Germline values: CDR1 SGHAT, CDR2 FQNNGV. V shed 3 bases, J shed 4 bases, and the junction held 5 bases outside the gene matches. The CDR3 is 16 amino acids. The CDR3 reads CASSLGLADIYNEQFF. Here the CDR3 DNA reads TGTGCCAGCAGCTTGGGACTAGCGGACATATACAATGAGCAGTTCTTC.

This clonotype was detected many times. CDR3 sequence (DNA): TGTGCCAGCAGCCTTCCCCCCATCTACGAGCAGTACTTC. Protein sequence: CASSLPPIYEQYF. The chain carries TRBV7-9 and TRBJ2-7; unclear D gene. Germline CDR1 and CDR2: SEHNR and FQNEAQ (reference sequence). The CDR3 length is 13 residues. The V gene lost 5 bases and the J gene lost 3 bases, with 11 bases spanning the gap.

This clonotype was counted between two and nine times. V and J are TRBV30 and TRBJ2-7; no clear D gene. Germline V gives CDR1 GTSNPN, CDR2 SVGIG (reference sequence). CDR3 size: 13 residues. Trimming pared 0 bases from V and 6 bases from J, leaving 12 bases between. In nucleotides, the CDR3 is TGTGCCTGGAGTGTTGGCTCCCTCGGCGAGCAGTACTTC. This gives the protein CAWSVGSLGEQYF.

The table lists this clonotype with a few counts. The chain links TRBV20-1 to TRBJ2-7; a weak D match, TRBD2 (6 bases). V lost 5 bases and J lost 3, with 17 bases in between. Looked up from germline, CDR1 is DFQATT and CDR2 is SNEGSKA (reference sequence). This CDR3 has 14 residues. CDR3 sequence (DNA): TGCAGTGCTCCCCCGGTGGGAGGCCTCTACGAGCAGTACTTC. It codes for CSAPPVGGLYEQYF.

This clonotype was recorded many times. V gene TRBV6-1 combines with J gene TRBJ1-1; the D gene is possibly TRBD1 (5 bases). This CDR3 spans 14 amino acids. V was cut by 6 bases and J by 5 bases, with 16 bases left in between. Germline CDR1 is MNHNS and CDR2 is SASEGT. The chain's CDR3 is CASRAQGSGTEAFF. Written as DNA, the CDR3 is TGTGCCAGCAGAGCCCAGGGATCGGGGACTGAAGCTTTCTTT.

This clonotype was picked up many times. The CDR3 DNA reads TGTGCCAGCAGTGAATTTACAGGGGGCTCTGGGGCCAACGTCCTGACTTTC. Its translation is CASSEFTGGSGANVLTF. This chain uses TRBV25-1 with TRBJ2-6; TRBD1 matches 8 bases. Per the germline V gene, CDR1 is MGHDK and CDR2 is SYGVNS. V gave up 1 base and J gave up 0 bases; unmatched junction bases: 2. This CDR3 has 17 residues.

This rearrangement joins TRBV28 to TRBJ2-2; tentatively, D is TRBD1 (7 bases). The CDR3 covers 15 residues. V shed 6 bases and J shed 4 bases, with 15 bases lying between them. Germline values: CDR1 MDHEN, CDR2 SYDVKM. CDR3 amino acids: CASSFGQEGTGELFF. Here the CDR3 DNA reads TGTGCCAGCAGCTTTGGACAGGAGGGCACCGGGGAGCTGTTTTTT.

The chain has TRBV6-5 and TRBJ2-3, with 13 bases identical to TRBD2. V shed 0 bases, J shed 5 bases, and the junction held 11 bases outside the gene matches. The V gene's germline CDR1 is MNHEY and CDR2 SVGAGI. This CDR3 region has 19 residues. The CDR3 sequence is CASSYSSGLAGDGGDTQYF. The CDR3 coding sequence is TGTGCCAGCAGTTACTCGTCCGGACTAGCGGGAGACGGTGGAGATACGCAGTATTTT.

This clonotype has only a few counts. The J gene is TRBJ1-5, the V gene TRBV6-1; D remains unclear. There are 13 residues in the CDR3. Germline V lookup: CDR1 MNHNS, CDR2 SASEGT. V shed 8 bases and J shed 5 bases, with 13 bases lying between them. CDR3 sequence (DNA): TGTGCCAGCGGCGGACGTAGGTATCAGCCCCAGCATTTT. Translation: CASGGRRYQPQHF.

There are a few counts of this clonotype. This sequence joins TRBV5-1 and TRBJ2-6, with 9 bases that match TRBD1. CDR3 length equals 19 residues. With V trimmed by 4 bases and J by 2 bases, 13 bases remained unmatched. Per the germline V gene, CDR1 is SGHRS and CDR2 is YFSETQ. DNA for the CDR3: TGCGCCAGCAGCACCGACCGTCCCGGGACAGGGCCTGGGGCCAACGTCCTGACTTTC. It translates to CASSTDRPGTGPGANVLTF.

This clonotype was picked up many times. Here the CDR3 DNA reads TGTGCCAGCAGCTTATATGAGGGCCAAGAGACCCAGTACTTC. Translation gives CASSLYEGQETQYF. This rearrangement joins TRBV11-2 to TRBJ2-5, with D maybe TRBD2 (5 bases). This CDR3 comprises 14 residues. The V end lost 2 bases, the J end lost 1 base, and 8 bases lay between the germline ends. The germline V gene has CDR1 SGHAT and CDR2 FQNNGV.

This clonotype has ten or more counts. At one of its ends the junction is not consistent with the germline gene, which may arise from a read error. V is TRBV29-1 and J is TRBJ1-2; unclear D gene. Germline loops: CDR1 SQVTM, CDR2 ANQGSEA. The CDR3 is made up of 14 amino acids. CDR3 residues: CSVERWEVNYGYTF. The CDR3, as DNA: TGCAGCGTTGAGAGATGGGAGGTCAACTACGGCTACACCTTC.

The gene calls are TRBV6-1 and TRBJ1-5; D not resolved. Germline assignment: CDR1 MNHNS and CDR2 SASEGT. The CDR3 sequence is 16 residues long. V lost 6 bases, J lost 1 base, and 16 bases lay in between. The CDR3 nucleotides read TGTGCCAGCAGGACGATAACGGGTGAAAGCAATCAGCCCCAGCATTTT. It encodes CASRTITGESNQPQHF.

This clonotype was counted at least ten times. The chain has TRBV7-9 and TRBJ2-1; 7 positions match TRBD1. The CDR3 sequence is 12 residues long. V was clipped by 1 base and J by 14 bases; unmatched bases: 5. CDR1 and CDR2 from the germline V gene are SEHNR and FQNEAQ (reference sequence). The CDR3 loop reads CASSLVRGGEFF. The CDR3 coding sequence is TGTGCCAGCAGCTTAGTTCGAGGGGGCGAGTTCTTC.

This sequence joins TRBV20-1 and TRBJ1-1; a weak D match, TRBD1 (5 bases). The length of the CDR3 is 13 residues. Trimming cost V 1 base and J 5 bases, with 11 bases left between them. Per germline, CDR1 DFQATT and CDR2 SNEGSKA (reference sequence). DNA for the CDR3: TGCAGTGCTAGAGCGGGGCTGAGGACTGAAGCTTTCTTT. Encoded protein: CSARAGLRTEAFF.

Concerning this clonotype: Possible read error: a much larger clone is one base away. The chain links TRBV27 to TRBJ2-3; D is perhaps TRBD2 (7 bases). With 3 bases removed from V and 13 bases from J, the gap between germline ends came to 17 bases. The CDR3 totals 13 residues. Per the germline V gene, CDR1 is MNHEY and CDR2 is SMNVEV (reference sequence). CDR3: CASSLGRPGGEYF. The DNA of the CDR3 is TGTGCCAGCAGTTTGGGGCGCCCGGGGGGCGAGTATTTT.

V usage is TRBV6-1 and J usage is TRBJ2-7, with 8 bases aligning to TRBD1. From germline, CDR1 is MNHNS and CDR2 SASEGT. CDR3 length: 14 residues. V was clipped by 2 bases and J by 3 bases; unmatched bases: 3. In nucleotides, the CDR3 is TGTGCCAGCAGTGAACAGGGGGCCGGCTACGAGCAGTACTTC. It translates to CASSEQGAGYEQYF.

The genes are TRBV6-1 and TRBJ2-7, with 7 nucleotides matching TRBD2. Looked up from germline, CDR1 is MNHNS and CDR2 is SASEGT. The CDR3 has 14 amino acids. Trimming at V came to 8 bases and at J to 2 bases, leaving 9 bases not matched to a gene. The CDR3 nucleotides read TGTGCCAGCTCAGTCGGGGGGATAACCTACGAGCAGTACTTC. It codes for CASSVGGITYEQYF.

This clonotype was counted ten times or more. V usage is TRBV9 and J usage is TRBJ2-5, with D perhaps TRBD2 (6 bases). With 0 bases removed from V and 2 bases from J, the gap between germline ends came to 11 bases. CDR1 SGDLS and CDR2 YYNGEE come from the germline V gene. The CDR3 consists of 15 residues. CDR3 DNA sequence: TGTGCCAGCAGCGTAGGGGGACTTCTACAAGAGACCCAGTACTTC. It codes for CASSVGGLLQETQYF. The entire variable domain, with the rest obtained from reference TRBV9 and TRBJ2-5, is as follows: DSGVTQTPKHLITATGQRVTLRCSPRSGDLSVYWYQQSLDQGLQFLIQYYNGEERAKGNILERFSAQQFPDLHSELNLSSLELGDSALYFCASSVGGLLQETQYFGPGTRLLVL.